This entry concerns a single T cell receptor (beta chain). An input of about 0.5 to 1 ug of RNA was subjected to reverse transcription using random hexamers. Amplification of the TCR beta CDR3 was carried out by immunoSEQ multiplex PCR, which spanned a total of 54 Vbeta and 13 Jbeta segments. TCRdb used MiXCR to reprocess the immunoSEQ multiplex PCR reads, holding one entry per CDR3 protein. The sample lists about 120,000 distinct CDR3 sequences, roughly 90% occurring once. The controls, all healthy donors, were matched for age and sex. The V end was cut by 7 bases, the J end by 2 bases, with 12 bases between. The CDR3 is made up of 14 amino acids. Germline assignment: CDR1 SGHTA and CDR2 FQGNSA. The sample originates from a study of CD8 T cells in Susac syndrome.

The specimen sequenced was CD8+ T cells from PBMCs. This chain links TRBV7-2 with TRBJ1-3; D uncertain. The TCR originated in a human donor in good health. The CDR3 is CASNSVGPGNTIYF. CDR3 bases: TGTGCCAGCAACAGCGTCGGTCCTGGAAACACCATATATTTT.